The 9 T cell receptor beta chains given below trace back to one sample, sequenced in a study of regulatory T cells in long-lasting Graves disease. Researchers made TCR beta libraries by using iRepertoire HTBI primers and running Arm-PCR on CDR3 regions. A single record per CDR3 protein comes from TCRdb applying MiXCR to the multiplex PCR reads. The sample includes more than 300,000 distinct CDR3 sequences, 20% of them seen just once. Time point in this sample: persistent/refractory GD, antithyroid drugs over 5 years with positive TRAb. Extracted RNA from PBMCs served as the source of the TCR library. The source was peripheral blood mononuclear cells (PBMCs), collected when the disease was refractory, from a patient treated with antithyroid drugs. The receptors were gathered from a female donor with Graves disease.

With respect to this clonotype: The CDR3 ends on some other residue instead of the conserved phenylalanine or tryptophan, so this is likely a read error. In nucleotides, the CDR3 is TGTGCCAGCAGCCACGGGGGGGACAACACTGAAGCTTTCGTT. Its protein is CASSHGGDNTEAFV. This chain joins TRBV12-3 or TRBV12-4 and TRBJ1-1; D is possibly TRBD1 (5 bases). Trimming stripped 6 bases from V and 2 bases from J, with 13 bases between. The CDR3 spans 14 residues.

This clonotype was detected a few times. Written as DNA, the CDR3 is TGCGCCAGCAGGGACGGGGGCTTAAACACCATATATTTT. It specifies CASRDGGLNTIYF. This sequence joins TRBV10-2 and TRBJ1-3, with D perhaps matching TRBD1 (6 bases). This CDR3 is 13 amino acids long. CDR1 and CDR2 (germline): WSHSY, SAAADI. The germline V and J ends were trimmed by 6 bases and 6 bases, with 12 bases remaining between them.

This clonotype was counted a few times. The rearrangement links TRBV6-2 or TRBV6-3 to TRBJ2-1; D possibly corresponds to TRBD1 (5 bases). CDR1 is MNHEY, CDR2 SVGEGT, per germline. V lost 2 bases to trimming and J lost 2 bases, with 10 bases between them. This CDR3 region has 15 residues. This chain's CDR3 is CASSYGATTYNEQFF. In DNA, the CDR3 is TGTGCCAGCAGTTACGGGGCAACCACCTACAATGAGCAGTTCTTC.

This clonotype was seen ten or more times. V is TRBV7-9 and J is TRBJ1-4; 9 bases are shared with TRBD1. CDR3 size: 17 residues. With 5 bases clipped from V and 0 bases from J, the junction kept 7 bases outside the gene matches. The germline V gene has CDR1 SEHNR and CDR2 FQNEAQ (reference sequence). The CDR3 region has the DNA TGTGCCAGCAGCCCTTTACAGGGGGCGGCAACTAATGAAAAACTGTTTTTT. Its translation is CASSPLQGAATNEKLFF.

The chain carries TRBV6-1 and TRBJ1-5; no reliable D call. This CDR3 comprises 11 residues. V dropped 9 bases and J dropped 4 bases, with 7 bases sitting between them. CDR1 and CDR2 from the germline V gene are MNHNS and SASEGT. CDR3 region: CARTSNQPQHF. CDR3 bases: TGTGCCAGGACCAGTAATCAGCCCCAGCATTTT.

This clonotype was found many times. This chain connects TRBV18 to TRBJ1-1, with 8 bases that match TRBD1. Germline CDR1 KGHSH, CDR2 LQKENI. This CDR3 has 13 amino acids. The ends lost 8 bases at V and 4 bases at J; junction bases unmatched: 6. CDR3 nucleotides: TGTGCCAGCAGCCCCGACAGGGGCACTGAAGCTTTCTTT. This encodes CASSPDRGTEAFF.

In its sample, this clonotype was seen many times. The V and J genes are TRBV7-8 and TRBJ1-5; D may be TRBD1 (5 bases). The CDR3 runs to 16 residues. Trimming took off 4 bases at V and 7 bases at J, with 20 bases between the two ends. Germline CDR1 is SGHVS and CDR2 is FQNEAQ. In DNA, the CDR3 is TGTGCCAGCAGCTCACGAGTAGGGACGTCTTCGCAGCCCCAGCATTTT. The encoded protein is CASSSRVGTSSQPQHF.

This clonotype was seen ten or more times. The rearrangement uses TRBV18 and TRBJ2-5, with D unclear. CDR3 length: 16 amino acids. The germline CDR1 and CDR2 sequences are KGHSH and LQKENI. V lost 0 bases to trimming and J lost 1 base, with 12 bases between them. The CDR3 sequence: CASSPPNSALQETQYF. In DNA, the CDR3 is TGTGCCAGCTCACCACCGAATTCAGCTCTCCAAGAGACCCAGTACTTC.

The CDR3: CASSLGQESDGYTF. Written as DNA, the CDR3 is TGCGCCAGCAGCTTGGGACAAGAGTCGGATGGCTACACCTTC. This sequence joins TRBV5-1 and TRBJ1-2; D uncertain. Germline CDR1 and CDR2: SGHRS and YFSETQ. The CDR3 has 14 residues. Trimming removed 0 bases from V and 6 bases from J, with 12 bases in between.